These 15 T cell receptor beta chains originate from one sample sequenced in a study of T cell responses to AZD1222 COVID-19 vaccine. The table came from immunoSEQ multiplex PCR; TCRdb's copy has only in-frame clones and leaves some out. The sample holds about 150,000 clones; 80% to 95% are singletons and the top ten take around 1.3%. Material: peripheral blood, obtained on day 0 of AZD1222 vaccination. The receptors stem from an adult in good health.

The CDR3 nucleotides are TGTGCCACCAGTGAAACCGGACGGATACCTAGCACAGATACGCAGTATTTT. It specifies CATSETGRIPSTDTQYF. The genes are TRBV24-1 and TRBJ2-3; D uncertain. This CDR3 has 17 amino acids. Germline loops: CDR1 KGHDR, CDR2 SFDVKD. Between the trimmed V and J ends, which lost 4 bases and 0 bases, there was a span of 16 bases.

V usage is TRBV5-4 and J usage is TRBJ2-3; 7 nucleotides agree with TRBD2. Germline V gene data show CDR1 as SGHNT and CDR2 as YYREEE (reference sequence). V shed 2 bases and J 4 bases; nucleotides not matched to a gene: 4. The length of the CDR3 is 14 residues. CDR3 sequence (DNA): TGTGCCAGCAGCTTCAGCGGGGTCTCAGATACGCAGTATTTT. Translating it yields CASSFSGVSDTQYF.

The rearrangement joins TRBV6-1 to TRBJ1-2; 8 bases fit TRBD1. Germline CDR1 reads MNHNS; CDR2 reads SASEGT. Trimming at V came to 2 bases and at J to 4 bases, leaving 0 bases not matched to a gene. The CDR3 has 13 amino acids. The CDR3 nucleotides read TGTGCCAGCAGTGAAACAGGGGGCTATGGCTACACCTTC. Encoded protein: CASSETGGYGYTF.

The chain is built from TRBV5-1 and TRBJ2-1, with 9 bases that match TRBD1. The V gene's germline CDR1 is SGHRS and CDR2 YFSETQ. The CDR3 length is 15 residues. Trimming at V came to 1 base and at J to 4 bases, leaving 3 bases not matched to a gene. The CDR3 loop is CASSLKQGAYNEQFF. As DNA, the CDR3 is TGCGCCAGCAGCTTGAAACAGGGGGCGTACAATGAGCAGTTCTTC.

The chain uses TRBV6-5 and TRBJ2-1; no reliable D call. Germline CDR1 MNHEY, CDR2 SVGAGI. The ends were cut back, 8 bases at V and 8 bases at J, with 7 bases in the middle. CDR3 length: 10 residues. CDR3 in DNA: TGTGCCAGCGGTCTTGATGAGCAGTTCTTC. Translation: CASGLDEQFF.

The genes are TRBV5-4 and TRBJ2-7, with TRBD1 identical over 10 bases. The ends lost 4 bases at V and 2 bases at J; junction bases unmatched: 3. The CDR3 is made up of 14 amino acids. From germline, CDR1 is SGHNT and CDR2 YYREEE (reference sequence). The CDR3 DNA reads TGTGCCAGCAGCCGGGGACAGGGGCCCTACGAGCAGTACTTC. Translation gives CASSRGQGPYEQYF.

This chain joins TRBV5-4 and TRBJ2-7; TRBD1 aligns across 7 bases. The CDR3 contains 15 residues. The germline V gene encodes CDR1 SGHNT and CDR2 YYREEE (reference sequence). V shed 4 bases, J shed 6 bases, and the junction held 13 bases outside the gene matches. CDR3: CASSPMDRNHGEQYF. CDR3 DNA sequence: TGTGCCAGCAGCCCGATGGACAGGAACCACGGCGAGCAGTACTTC.

This chain joins TRBV7-2 and TRBJ1-2; the match to TRBD1 covers 7 bases. This CDR3 has 14 amino acids. V was pared by 2 bases and J by 7 bases, with 7 bases of the junction left unmatched. In germline, CDR1 is SGHTA, CDR2 FQGNSA. DNA for the CDR3: TGTGCCAGCAGCTTACGGACAGGACATTTTGGCTACACCTTC. Its translation is CASSLRTGHFGYTF. Combining the CDR3 with reference TRBV7-2 and TRBJ1-2 gives the whole variable domain GAGVSQSPSNKVTEKGKDVELRCDPISGHTALYWYRQSLGQGLEFLIYFQGNSAPDKSGLPSDRFSAERTGGSVSTLTIQRTQQEDSAVYLCASSLRTGHFGYTFGSGTRLTVV.

The genes are TRBV28 and TRBJ2-7, with D perhaps matching TRBD1 (6 bases). Trimming pared 6 bases from V and 6 bases from J, leaving 12 bases between. CDR1 and CDR2 from the germline V gene are MDHEN and SYDVKM. This CDR3 region has 12 residues. CDR3 sequence: CASSRGRGEQYF. The CDR3 DNA is TGTGCCAGCAGCAGAGGCAGGGGCGAGCAGTACTTC.

J is TRBJ1-2 and V is TRBV9, with 8 positions matching TRBD1. Losses at the gene ends were 2 bases for V and 0 bases for J; bases not matched to a gene: 3. Germline V gene data show CDR1 as SGDLS and CDR2 as YYNGEE. This CDR3 is 15 amino acids long. CDR3 region: CASSVGQGANYGYTF. In DNA form, the CDR3 reads TGTGCCAGCAGCGTCGGACAGGGAGCTAACTATGGCTACACCTTC.

The chain has TRBV11-2 and TRBJ2-7, with 12 bases matching TRBD1. The CDR3 spans 15 residues. Losses at the gene ends were 5 bases for V and 2 bases for J; bases not matched to a gene: 4. Germline loops: CDR1 SGHAT, CDR2 FQNNGV. The DNA of the CDR3 is TGTGCCAGCAGCCGGGGACAGGGGGCGCCCTACGAGCAGTACTTC. Protein product: CASSRGQGAPYEQYF. Together with reference TRBV11-2 and TRBJ2-7, the CDR3 gives the full variable domain: EAGVAQSPRYKIIEKRQSVAFWCNPISGHATLYWYQQILGQGPKLLIQFQNNGVVDDSQLPKDRFSAERLKGVDSTLKIQPAKLEDSAVYLCASSRGQGAPYEQYFGPGTRLTVT.

The V gene is TRBV6-6, the J gene TRBJ2-7, with D possibly being TRBD2 (5 bases). Germline CDR1 is MNHNY and CDR2 is SVGAGI (reference sequence). With 8 bases removed from V and 5 bases from J, the gap between germline ends came to 7 bases. This CDR3 region has 10 residues. Written as DNA, the CDR3 is TGTGCCAGCGGGCGGGACGAGCAGTACTTC. Its translation: CASGRDEQYF.

V usage is TRBV27 and J usage is TRBJ1-4; no clear D. V lost 4 bases and J lost 8, with 17 bases in between. Germline values: CDR1 MNHEY, CDR2 SMNVEV (reference sequence). The CDR3 has 15 amino acids. Here the CDR3 DNA reads TGTGCCAGCAGTTCAAACGGAATCTTTAAAGAAAAACTGTTTTTT. It translates to CASSSNGIFKEKLFF.

The V and J genes are TRBV11-2 and TRBJ1-5; D remains ambiguous. The CDR3 loop spans 15 amino acids. Germline V gene lookup returns CDR1 SGHAT and CDR2 FQNNGV. Trimming cost V 1 base and J 2 bases, with 9 bases left between them. The CDR3, as DNA: TGTGCCAGCAGCTTAGGGTCTATGGGCAATCAGCCCCAGCATTTT. This codes for CASSLGSMGNQPQHF.

The chain carries TRBV7-2 and TRBJ2-7; D is unclear. Per germline, CDR1 SGHTA and CDR2 FQGNSA. The CDR3 sequence is 14 residues long. V gave up 5 bases and J gave up 0 bases, with 11 bases separating them. The DNA for the CDR3 is TGTGCCAGCAGCCTCGACTTACTCTCCTACGAGCAGTACTTC. It is translated as CASSLDLLSYEQYF.